This TCR beta chain was documented in a study of CD8 T cells in ankylosing spondylitis. In germline, CDR1 is DFQATT, CDR2 SNEGSKA (reference sequence). The CDR3 length is 11 residues. Trimming removed 3 bases from V and 3 bases from J, with 3 bases in between. Library preparation for TCR beta used quantitative 5'-RACE with molecular barcodes. TCRdb reprocessed the 5' RACE reads via MiXCR and lists one record per CDR3 protein. This table has roughly 700,000 distinct CDR3 sequences, 19% appearing once. Note on this clonotype: The antigen remains unidentified.

Study conclusions and caveats: What appeared characteristic of ankylosing spondylitis blood was a TCR beta motif of several highly homologous variants.

V is TRBV20-1 and J is TRBJ1-3, with no clear D. The sample consisted of blood, either unsorted or a sorted T cell fraction (not recorded which). This clonotype was sampled from a male donor with ankylosing spondylitis. CDR3 nucleotide sequence: TGCAGTGCTAGTATTGGAAACACCATATATTTT. It specifies CSASIGNTIYF.